Here is one T cell receptor (beta chain) with its context. The antigen remains undetermined. Trimming left V 3 bases short and J 1 base short, with 7 bases between. Per germline, CDR1 SGHDT and CDR2 YYEEEE. CDR3 size: 13 residues. This specimen belongs to a study of OX40 agonist ivuxolimab in advanced cancers. Overall study results and limits: Not determined was the antigen specificity of the expanded peripheral T cells. The average count of expanded clones was higher among CD8+ T cells than among CD4+.

TCRdb keeps only in-frame clones here, not all; method: immunoSEQ multiplex PCR. The repertoire holds about 66,000 clones, approximately 87% seen once, with roughly 0.74% in the top ten. A history of autoimmune disease or systemic immunosuppression excluded patients. This rearrangement joins TRBV5-6 to TRBJ1-1; D is uncertain. The sequence came from an adult with an advanced solid tumor such as melanoma, head and neck, liver or kidney cancer. Specimen: CD4+ or CD8+ T cells sorted from blood, collected in a trial of the OX40 agonist ivuxolimab. The CDR3 region is CASSYRPNTEAFF. The CDR3 DNA follows: TGTGCCAGCAGCTATCGACCGAACACTGAAGCTTTCTTT. The full variable domain, its missing parts supplied by reference TRBV5-6 and TRBJ1-1, is DAGVTQSPTHLIKTRGQQVTLRCSPKSGHDTVSWYQQALGQGPQFIFQYYEEEERQRGNFPDRFSGHQFPNYSSELNVNALLLGDSALYLCASSYRPNTEAFFGQGTRLTVV.